This T cell receptor (beta chain) comes out of a study of cytomegalovirus exposure and HLA in healthy donors. Study-level results: Both high specificity and high sensitivity reportedly marked the classifier's diagnosis of cytomegalovirus status. Cytomegalovirus association was assigned to around 150 TCR beta chains. With DRB1 most and HLA-C fewest, TCR association rates differed between HLA loci in a later analysis.

A word on this clone: Its antigen is not identified.

It was with 60 Vbeta and 13 Jbeta primers that the PCR ran. Sequencing was performed with immunoSEQ multiplex PCR; in TCRdb, only in-frame clones are kept and a portion is missing. Of around 100,000 clones in the sample, over 75% are singletons; the top ten hold roughly 5.9%. Per germline, CDR1 SGHTA and CDR2 FQGNSA. The V and J ends lost 7 bases and 2 bases, in that order; junction bases with no gene match: 12. The CDR3 consists of 18 residues. This clonotype was obtained from a man in his 60s in good health and CMV-seropositive. The sample comprised PBMCs. V usage is TRBV7-2 and J usage is TRBJ2-3; 13 positions agree with TRBD2. The CDR3 sequence: CASTFPWGTSGATDTQYF. The CDR3 bases are TGTGCCAGCACCTTCCCTTGGGGGACTAGCGGGGCCACAGATACGCAGTATTTT. Variable domain in full (rest from reference TRBV7-2 and TRBJ2-3): GAGVSQSPSNKVTEKGKDVELRCDPISGHTALYWYRQSLGQGLEFLIYFQGNSAPDKSGLPSDRFSAERTGGSVSTLTIQRTQQEDSAVYLCASTFPWGTSGATDTQYFGPGTRLTVL.